These T cell receptor beta chains were read from a single sample in a study of T cell responses to AZD1222 COVID-19 vaccine. Sequencing used immunoSEQ multiplex PCR; TCRdb keeps in-frame clones, though not all of them. Here the sample spans around 81,000 clones, roughly 85% being singletons. Sequenced here: peripheral blood, sampled on day 0 of AZD1222 vaccination. The receptor source for this set is an adult in good health. Both conserved end residues are part of each CDR3. Each record gives: J gene, clone size, D gene, V gene, CDR3 DNA, CDR3 protein. A D gene is named only where the DNA matches it firmly. Part of the rows lack a size; the others show once, few, many or a class for expanded clones.

TRBJ1-2 once NA TRBV25-1 TGTGCCAGCAGTGAATATGGTTCCCCGATCCGAGGCTACACCTTC CASSEYGSPIRGYTF
TRBJ2-2 NA NA TRBV7-3 TGTGCCAGCAGCTTAAGTGGTTCCGGGGAGCTGTTTTTT CASSLSGSGELFF
TRBJ2-1 NA NA TRBV4-1 TGCGCCAGCAGCCAAGTGGGGGCCGGGAATGAGCAGTTCTTC CASSQVGAGNEQFF
TRBJ1-1 NA NA TRBV18 TGTGCCAGCTCACCACCGGGAGTTAACACTGAAGCTTTCTTT CASSPPGVNTEAFF
TRBJ1-3 NA TRBD1 TRBV9 TGTGCCAGCAGCGGGTCCCGGGACAGGGCTTACTCTGGAAACACCATATATTTT CASSGSRDRAYSGNTIYF
TRBJ2-7 NA TRBD1 TRBV19 TGTGCCAGTAGTATCACAGGGGCGTACGAGCAGTACTTC CASSITGAYEQYF
TRBJ1-1 NA NA TRBV14 TGTGCCAGCAGCCCCCGAGGACAGAACACTGAAGCTTTCTTT CASSPRGQNTEAFF
TRBJ2-3 NA NA TRBV9 TGTGCCAGCAGCGTAGTCTTAGGAGGGCTCGAGAGCACAGATACGCAGTATTTT CASSVVLGGLESTDTQYF
TRBJ1-1 NA TRBD1 TRBV19 TGTGCCAGTAGTATGAGGAAGGGGGCTGGCGCTGAAGCTTTCTTT CASSMRKGAGAEAFF
TRBJ1-3 NA NA TRBV30 TGTGCCTGGAGTGTCACCACGACGGCGGGGGGAAACACCATATATTTT CAWSVTTTAGGNTIYF
TRBJ2-7 NA NA TRBV19 TGTGCCAGTAATAAGGGACGTTTGGGTAATTCCTACGAGCAGTACTTC CASNKGRLGNSYEQYF
TRBJ1-5 NA NA TRBV28 TGTGCCAGCAGTGCCCCCGGGGGGGATCAGCCCCAGCATTTT CASSAPGGDQPQHF
TRBJ1-5 NA NA TRBV7-2 TGTGCCAGCAGCTTAGCAGGGTTAAATCAGCCCCAGCATTTT CASSLAGLNQPQHF
TRBJ2-1 NA NA TRBV7-2 TGTGCCAGCAGCCCTTCATACAATGAGCAGTTCTTC CASSPSYNEQFF
TRBJ2-1 NA NA TRBV11-2 TGTGCCAGCAGCCCCGCCCCCGTACATGAGCAGTTCTTC CASSPAPVHEQFF
TRBJ1-4 NA TRBD1 TRBV7-8 TGTGCCAGCAGCGACAGGGCTAATGAAAAACTGTTTTTT CASSDRANEKLFF
TRBJ1-1 NA TRBD1 TRBV4-3 TGCGCCAGCAGCCAAGAGCATTGGACAGGGGCGACTTTCTTT CASSQEHWTGATFF
TRBJ2-7 NA NA TRBV2 TGTGCCAGCAGTGAATGGCAGGGGACCTACGAGCAGTACTTC CASSEWQGTYEQYF
TRBJ2-3 NA TRBD2 TRBV9 TGTGCCAGCAGCTCCCGGCTAGCGGGGACAGATACGCAGTATTTT CASSSRLAGTDTQYF
TRBJ2-7 NA NA TRBV5-6 TGTGCCAGCAGCTTGGACAGGGTCTGGATGGGGCAGTACTTC CASSLDRVWMGQYF
TRBJ2-7 once NA TRBV4-1 TGCGCCAGCAGCCAAGGGTTTGGGAGCTCCTACGAGCAGTACTTC CASSQGFGSSYEQYF
TRBJ1-1 NA NA TRBV2 TGTGCCAGCAGACAGGGCAACCGCGGGTACACTGAAGCTTTCTTT CASRQGNRGYTEAFF
TRBJ2-2 NA NA TRBV20-1 TGCAGTGCTAGTGTGAGCTCGAGCACCGGGGAGCTGTTTTTT CSASVSSSTGELFF
TRBJ1-1 NA TRBD1 TRBV27 TGTGCCAGCAGTTTAGCGGGACAGACGAAAGCTTTCTTT CASSLAGQTKAFF
TRBJ1-2 NA TRBD1 TRBV6-2/TRBV6-3 TGTGCCAGCAGCCCAACAGGGGACTATGGCTACACCTTC CASSPTGDYGYTF
TRBJ1-3 few NA TRBV5-1 TGCGCCAGCAGCTTCGGACGTCCTGGAAACACCATATATTTT CASSFGRPGNTIYF
TRBJ2-1 NA TRBD1 TRBV27 TGTGCCAGCAGACAACAGGGGAACTACAATGAGCAGTTCTTC CASRQQGNYNEQFF
TRBJ2-5 NA NA TRBV24-1 TGTGCCACCAGTGAGGCCCGACAGGGGAGGGTAGCCCTAACCATCCAAGAGACCCAGTACTTC CATSEARQGRVALTIQETQYF
TRBJ1-1 NA NA TRBV6-2/TRBV6-3 TGTGCCAGCAGTTACTCGAGTATACGGGTCACTGAAGCTTTCTTT CASSYSSIRVTEAFF
TRBJ2-1 NA NA TRBV5-1 TGCGCCAGCAGCTTGTATCGGGGGAGTTCCTACAATGAGCAGTTCTTC CASSLYRGSSYNEQFF
TRBJ1-1 NA TRBD1 TRBV19 TGTGCCAGTAGTATACCCCGCGGGACAGCCTTGAACACTGAAGCTTTCTTT CASSIPRGTALNTEAFF
TRBJ1-6 NA NA TRBV6-5 TGTGCCAGCAGTTACCCCTATAATTCACCCCTCCACTTT CASSYPYNSPLHF
TRBJ2-7 NA NA TRBV6-2/TRBV6-3 TGTGCCAGCAGTTACGCGACAGTCTACGAGCAGTACTTC CASSYATVYEQYF
TRBJ2-1 NA NA TRBV5-4 TGTGCCAGCAGGTCCGGGACGGGAAGCTCCTACAATGAGCAGTTCTTC CASRSGTGSSYNEQFF
TRBJ1-2 NA NA TRBV5-1 TGCGCCAGCAGCCTCCGGACAGATAACTATGGCTACACCTTC CASSLRTDNYGYTF
TRBJ1-2 NA NA TRBV6-5 TGTGCCAGCAGCCCAGGACCGAGGGGCTACACCTTC CASSPGPRGYTF
TRBJ1-1 NA NA TRBV25-1 TGTGCCAGCGTAGGGACAGAAGCTTTCTTT CASVGTEAFF
TRBJ2-7 few NA TRBV21-1 TGTGCCAGCAGCAACAGGACTAGCGGGTACGAGCAGTACTTC CASSNRTSGYEQYF
TRBJ2-2 NA NA TRBV5-1 TGCGCCAGCAGACAAGCCACCGGACAGACAACCGGGGAGCTGTTTTTT CASRQATGQTTGELFF
TRBJ2-7 NA NA TRBV12-3/TRBV12-4 TGTGCCAGCAGAACAACAGGGACCTACGAGCAGTACTTC CASRTTGTYEQYF
TRBJ2-1 NA TRBD1 TRBV11-2 TGTGCCAGCAGCTCCAGGACAGGGGAGGAGCCCACGTCCGATGAGCAGTTCTTC CASSSRTGEEPTSDEQFF
TRBJ1-2 NA TRBD1 TRBV7-9 TGTGCCAGTGATCTACAGGGGGCGGCCGGCTACACCTTC CASDLQGAAGYTF
TRBJ2-7 NA TRBD1 TRBV6-5 TGTGCCAGCAGTTTGACAGGGGAGACCTACGAGCAGTACTTC CASSLTGETYEQYF
TRBJ1-6 NA NA TRBV14 TGTGCCAGCAGCCTTACTCCCGGGGATTCACCCCTCCACTTT CASSLTPGDSPLHF
TRBJ1-1 NA TRBD1 TRBV6-2/TRBV6-3 TGTGCCAGCAACCCGGGGACAGGGATGAACACTGAAGCTTTCTTT CASNPGTGMNTEAFF
TRBJ1-3 NA NA TRBV10-3 TGCGCCATCAGGGAGGACAGCTCCTCTGGAAACACCATATATTTT CAIREDSSSGNTIYF
TRBJ2-2 NA TRBD2 TRBV7-2 TGTGCCAGCAGCACGGGACTAGCAGACACCGGGGAGCTGTTTTTT CASSTGLADTGELFF
TRBJ2-2 NA NA TRBV5-1 TGCGCCAGCAGCTGGACTTCCTTAGGGACCGGGGAGCTGTTTTTT CASSWTSLGTGELFF
TRBJ2-3 NA NA TRBV7-6 TGTGCCAGCAGCTTAGCGTCTGGGGCAGGAGATACGCAGTATTTT CASSLASGAGDTQYF
TRBJ2-5 few NA TRBV19 TGTGCCAGTAGTACTCGGCCTGGGGAGACCCAGTACTTC CASSTRPGETQYF
TRBJ2-1 NA TRBD2 TRBV6-5 TGTGCCAGCCATCGGACTAGCGGGAATGTCTATGAGCAGTTCTTC CASHRTSGNVYEQFF
TRBJ1-2 NA TRBD1 TRBV10-3 TGTGCCATCAGTGAGTCGGGACAGGGGGGCTATGGCTACACCTTC CAISESGQGGYGYTF